Listed below are T cell receptor beta chains from one sample, sequenced in a study of OX40 agonist ivuxolimab in advanced cancers. The data were produced by immunoSEQ multiplex PCR, yet TCRdb's version contains in-frame clones alone and is incomplete. The sample has approximately 100,000 clones; around nine tenths are singletons. Sample: CD4+ or CD8+ T cells sorted from blood, taken in a trial of the OX40 agonist ivuxolimab. The receptors stem from an adult with an advanced solid tumor such as melanoma, head and neck, liver or kidney cancer. Each CDR3 is given with its conserved first and last residue.

TRBV5-1 CASSFGQGAIETQYF
TRBV10-3 CAISALAGHTGELFF
TRBV2 CASRGGTMNTEAFF
TRBV4-3 CASSQHTGEGGKLFF
TRBV7-6 CASSLARLSGETQYF
TRBV15 CATSRGGRQEGYTGELFF
TRBV6-6 CASSASSYEQYF
TRBV4-3 CASSQVSGEGADF
TRBV30 CAWTQTGTARNTIYF
TRBV7-3 CASSLLRTAGKEDTQYF
TRBV7-9 CASRAFGGLSLSTDTQYF
TRBV18 CASQGLDNEQFF
TRBV25-1 CASSPTGGRYTF
TRBV28 CASGLGGRIETQYF
TRBV30 CAWGTGAWGPQHF
TRBV19 CASSIVFTDTQYF
TRBV5-4 CASSLGGVYNEQFF
TRBV27 CASGPRGREKLFF
TRBV5-6 CASSRDTVYEQYF
TRBV9 CASSVTGQEGNTIYF
TRBV11-2 CASSLVGGLGNSPLHF
TRBV7-2 CASSLGGGGAKNIQYF
TRBV30 CAWSYNYEQYF
TRBV7-9 CASSLWSEQYF
TRBV5-1 CASSLTATSTDTQYF
TRBV18 CASSPRNNEQYF
TRBV11-3 CASSLGVLAETQYF
TRBV10-1 CASSLDTSSYEQYF
TRBV6-5 CASSSGTGVYEQYF
TRBV10-3 CAISEMRGDREGYTF
TRBV6-9 CASSSWTFQRDTQYF
TRBV6-5 CASRQGLDEKLFF
TRBV19 CASSMSHTEAFF
TRBV14 CASSQDRGQAEAFF
TRBV6-1 CASSAGQTNSPLHF
TRBV7-2 CASSLGFGYTF
TRBV6-1 CASTETWDRRNTIYF
TRBV29-1 CSVQGGADTQYF
TRBV29-1 CSVGKLAGLGDTQYF
TRBV11-2 CASSLMGGSEQYF
TRBV28 CASSLSPGPETEAFF
TRBV6-5 CASSRGGSTYEQYF
TRBV28 CACKEETGYGYTF
TRBV9 CASSVVPSVTYEQYF
TRBV6-5 CASSFREIQPQHF
TRBV2 CASRPDRVGNTEAFF
TRBV10-1 CASSAGGGVETQYF
TRBV20-1 CGFNTGELFF
TRBV27 CASSLTQSRTNYNSPLHF
TRBV10-1 CASREGQGRDTQYF
TRBV10-3 CAISGQAEQYF
TRBV4-3 CASSQSGKGTEAFF
TRBV28 CASTIPGRSYEQYF